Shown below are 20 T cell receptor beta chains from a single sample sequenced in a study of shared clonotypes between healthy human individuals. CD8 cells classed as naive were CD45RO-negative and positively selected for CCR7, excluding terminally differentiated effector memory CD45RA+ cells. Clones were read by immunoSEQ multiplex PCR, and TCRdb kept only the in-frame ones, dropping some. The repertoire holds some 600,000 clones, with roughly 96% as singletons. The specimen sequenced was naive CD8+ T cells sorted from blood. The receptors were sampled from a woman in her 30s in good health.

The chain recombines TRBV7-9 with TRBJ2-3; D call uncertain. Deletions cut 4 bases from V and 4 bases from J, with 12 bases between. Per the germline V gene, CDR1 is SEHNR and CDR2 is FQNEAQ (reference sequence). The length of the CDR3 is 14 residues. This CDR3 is CASSSGPYPDTQYF. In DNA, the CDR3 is TGTGCCAGCAGCTCCGGACCTTACCCAGATACGCAGTATTTT.

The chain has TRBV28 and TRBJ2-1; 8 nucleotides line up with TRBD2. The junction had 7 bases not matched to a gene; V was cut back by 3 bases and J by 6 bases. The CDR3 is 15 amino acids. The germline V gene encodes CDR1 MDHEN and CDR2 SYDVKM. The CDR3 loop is CASSLIAGLGNEQFF. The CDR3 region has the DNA TGTGCCAGCAGTTTGATAGCGGGACTCGGCAATGAGCAGTTCTTC.

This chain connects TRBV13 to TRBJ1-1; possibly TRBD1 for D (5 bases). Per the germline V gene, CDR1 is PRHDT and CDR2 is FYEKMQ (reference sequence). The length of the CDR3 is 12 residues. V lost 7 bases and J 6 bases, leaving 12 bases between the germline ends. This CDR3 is CASIGEGAEAFF. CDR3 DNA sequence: TGTGCCAGCATTGGGGAAGGGGCTGAAGCTTTCTTT.

CDR3 DNA sequence: TGTGCCGGGGAGATGCCTCCGACCGCGGCAGATACGCAGTATTTT. Amino acid sequence: CAGEMPPTAADTQYF. The rearrangement joins TRBV7-9 to TRBJ2-3; weak D call: TRBD2 (5 bases). The V end was cut by 11 bases, the J end by 4 bases, with 22 bases between. Germline V lookup: CDR1 SEHNR, CDR2 FQNEAQ (reference sequence). The CDR3 spans 15 residues.

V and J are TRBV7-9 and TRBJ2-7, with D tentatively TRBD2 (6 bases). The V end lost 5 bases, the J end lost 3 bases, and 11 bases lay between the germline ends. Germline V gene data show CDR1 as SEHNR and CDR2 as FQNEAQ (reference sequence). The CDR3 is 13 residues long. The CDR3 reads CASSMGTHYEQYF. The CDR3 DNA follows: TGTGCCAGCAGCATGGGGACTCACTACGAGCAGTACTTC.

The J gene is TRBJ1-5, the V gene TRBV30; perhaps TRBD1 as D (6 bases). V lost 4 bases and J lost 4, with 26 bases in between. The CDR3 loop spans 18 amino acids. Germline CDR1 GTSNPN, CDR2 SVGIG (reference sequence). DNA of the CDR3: TGTGCCTGGACCACCAAGGGGATACAGGGAAACAGGAATCAGCCCCAGCATTTT. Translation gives CAWTTKGIQGNRNQPQHF.

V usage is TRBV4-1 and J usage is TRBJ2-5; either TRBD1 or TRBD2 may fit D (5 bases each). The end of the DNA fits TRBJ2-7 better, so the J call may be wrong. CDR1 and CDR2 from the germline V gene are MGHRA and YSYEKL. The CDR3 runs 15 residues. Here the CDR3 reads CASSQDPGPTYEQYF. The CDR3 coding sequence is TGCGCCAGCAGCCAAGACCCGGGACCTACCTACGAGCAGTACTTC.

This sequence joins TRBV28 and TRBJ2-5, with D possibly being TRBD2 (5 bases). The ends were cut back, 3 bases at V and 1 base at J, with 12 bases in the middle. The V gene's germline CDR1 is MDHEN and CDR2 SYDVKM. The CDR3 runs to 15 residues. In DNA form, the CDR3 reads TGTGCCAGCAGTTTTACGGGGTCCCCCCAAGAGACCCAGTACTTC. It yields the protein CASSFTGSPQETQYF.

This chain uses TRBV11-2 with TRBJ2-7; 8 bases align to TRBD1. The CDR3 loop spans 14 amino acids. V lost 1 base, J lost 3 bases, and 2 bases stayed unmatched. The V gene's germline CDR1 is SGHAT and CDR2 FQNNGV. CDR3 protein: CASSLAGGLYEQYF. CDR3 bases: TGTGCCAGCAGCTTAGCAGGGGGCCTCTACGAGCAGTACTTC.

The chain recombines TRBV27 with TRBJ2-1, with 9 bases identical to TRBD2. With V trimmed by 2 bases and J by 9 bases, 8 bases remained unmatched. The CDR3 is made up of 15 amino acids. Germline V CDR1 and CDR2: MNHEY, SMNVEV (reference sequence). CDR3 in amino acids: CASSLTAGGFGEQFF. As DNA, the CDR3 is TGTGCCAGCAGTTTAACCGCGGGAGGGTTCGGTGAGCAGTTCTTC.

The DNA of the CDR3 is TGTGCCACCAGCAGAGATCGCGGGAGGGCCGGGGAGCTGTTTTTT. Residues: CATSRDRGRAGELFF. J is TRBJ2-2 and V is TRBV15, with 9 bases identical to TRBD2. V shed 0 bases, J shed 6 bases, and the junction held 2 bases outside the gene matches. The CDR3 loop spans 15 amino acids. In germline, CDR1 is LNHNV, CDR2 YYDKDF (reference sequence).

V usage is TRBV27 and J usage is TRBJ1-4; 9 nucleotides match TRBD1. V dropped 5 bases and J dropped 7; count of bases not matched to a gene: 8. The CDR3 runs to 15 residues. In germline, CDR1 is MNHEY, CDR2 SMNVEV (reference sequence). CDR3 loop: CASSTYRGLGEKLFF. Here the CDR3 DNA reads TGTGCCAGCAGTACTTACAGGGGGCTGGGTGAAAAACTGTTTTTT.

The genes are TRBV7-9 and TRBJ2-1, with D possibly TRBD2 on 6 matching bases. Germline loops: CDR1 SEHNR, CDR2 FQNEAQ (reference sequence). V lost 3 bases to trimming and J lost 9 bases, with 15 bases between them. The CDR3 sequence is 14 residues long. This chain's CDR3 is CASSLGGLASEQFF. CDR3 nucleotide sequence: TGTGCCAGCAGCTTGGGGGGTTTGGCCAGTGAGCAGTTCTTC.

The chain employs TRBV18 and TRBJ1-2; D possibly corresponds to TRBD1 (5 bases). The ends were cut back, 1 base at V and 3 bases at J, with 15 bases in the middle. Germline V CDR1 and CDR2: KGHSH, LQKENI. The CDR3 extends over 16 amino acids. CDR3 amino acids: CASSPLSGRSDYGYTF. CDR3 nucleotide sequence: TGTGCCAGCTCACCACTGTCAGGGAGGAGTGACTATGGCTACACCTTC.

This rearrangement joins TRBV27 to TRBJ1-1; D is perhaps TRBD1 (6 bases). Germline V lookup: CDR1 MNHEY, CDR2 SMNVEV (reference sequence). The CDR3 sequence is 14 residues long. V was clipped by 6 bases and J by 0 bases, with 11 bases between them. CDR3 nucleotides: TGTGCCAGCAGCCTCAGGGGCCTGAACACTGAAGCTTTCTTT. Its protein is CASSLRGLNTEAFF.

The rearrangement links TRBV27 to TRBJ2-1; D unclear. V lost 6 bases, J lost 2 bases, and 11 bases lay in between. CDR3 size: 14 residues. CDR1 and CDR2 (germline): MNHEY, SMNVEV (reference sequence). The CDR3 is CASSPQGTYNEQFF. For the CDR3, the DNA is TGTGCCAGCAGCCCCCAAGGAACCTACAATGAGCAGTTCTTC.

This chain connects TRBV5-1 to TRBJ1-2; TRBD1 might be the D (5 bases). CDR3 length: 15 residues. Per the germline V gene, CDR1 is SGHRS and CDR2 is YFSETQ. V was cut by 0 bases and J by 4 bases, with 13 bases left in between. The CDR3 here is CASSLVGRDPYGYTF. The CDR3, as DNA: TGCGCCAGCAGCTTGGTAGGGAGGGACCCCTATGGCTACACCTTC. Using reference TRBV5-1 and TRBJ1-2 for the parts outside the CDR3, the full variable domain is KAGVTQTPRYLIKTRGQQVTLSCSPISGHRSVSWYQQTPGQGLQFLFEYFSETQRNKGNFPGRFSGRQFSNSRSEMNVSTLELGDSALYLCASSLVGRDPYGYTFGSGTRLTVV.

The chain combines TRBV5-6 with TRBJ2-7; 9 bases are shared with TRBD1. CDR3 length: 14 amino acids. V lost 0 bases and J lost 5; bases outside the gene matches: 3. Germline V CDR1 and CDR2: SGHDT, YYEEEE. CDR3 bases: TGTGCCAGCAGCTTGGGGGACAGGGTCGACGAGCAGTACTTC. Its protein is CASSLGDRVDEQYF. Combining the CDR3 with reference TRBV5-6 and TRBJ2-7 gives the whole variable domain DAGVTQSPTHLIKTRGQQVTLRCSPKSGHDTVSWYQQALGQGPQFIFQYYEEEERQRGNFPDRFSGHQFPNYSSELNVNALLLGDSALYLCASSLGDRVDEQYFGPGTRLTVT.

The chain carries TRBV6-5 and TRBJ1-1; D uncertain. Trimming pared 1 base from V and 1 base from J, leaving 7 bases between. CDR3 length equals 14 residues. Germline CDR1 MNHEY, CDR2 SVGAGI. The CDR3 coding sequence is TGTGCCAGCAGTTACTTTGGGCAGAACACTGAAGCTTTCTTT. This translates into CASSYFGQNTEAFF.

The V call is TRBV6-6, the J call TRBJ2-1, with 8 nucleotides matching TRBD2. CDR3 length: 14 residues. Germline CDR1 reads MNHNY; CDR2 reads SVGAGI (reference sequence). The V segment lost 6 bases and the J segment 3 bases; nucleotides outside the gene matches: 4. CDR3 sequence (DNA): TGTGCCAGCAGCCAAAGCGGGAGCTACAATGAGCAGTTCTTC. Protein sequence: CASSQSGSYNEQFF.